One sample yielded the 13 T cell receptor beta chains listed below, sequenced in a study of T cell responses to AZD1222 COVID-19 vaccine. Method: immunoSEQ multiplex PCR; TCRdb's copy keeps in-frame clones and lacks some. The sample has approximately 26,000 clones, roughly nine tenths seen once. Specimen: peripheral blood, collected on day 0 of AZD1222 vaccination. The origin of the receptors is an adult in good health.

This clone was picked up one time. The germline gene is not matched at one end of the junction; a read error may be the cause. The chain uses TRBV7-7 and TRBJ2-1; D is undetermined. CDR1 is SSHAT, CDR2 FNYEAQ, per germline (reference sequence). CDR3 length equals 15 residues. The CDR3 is CASSQDLSSYNEQFF. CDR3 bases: TGTGCTAGCAGCCAGGACCTGAGCTCCTACAATGAGCAGTTCTTC.

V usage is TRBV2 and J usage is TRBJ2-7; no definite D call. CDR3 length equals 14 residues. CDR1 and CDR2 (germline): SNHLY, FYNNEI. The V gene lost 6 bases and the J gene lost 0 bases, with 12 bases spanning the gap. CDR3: CASRARQSSYEQYF. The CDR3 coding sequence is TGTGCCAGCAGGGCCCGGCAGAGCTCCTACGAGCAGTACTTC.

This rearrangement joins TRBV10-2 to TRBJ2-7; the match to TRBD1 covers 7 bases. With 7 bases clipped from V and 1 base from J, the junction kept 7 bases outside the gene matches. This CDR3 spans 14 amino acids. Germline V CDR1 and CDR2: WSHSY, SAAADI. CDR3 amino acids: CASIETGMSYEQYF. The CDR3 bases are TGCGCCAGCATAGAGACAGGGATGTCCTACGAGCAGTACTTC.

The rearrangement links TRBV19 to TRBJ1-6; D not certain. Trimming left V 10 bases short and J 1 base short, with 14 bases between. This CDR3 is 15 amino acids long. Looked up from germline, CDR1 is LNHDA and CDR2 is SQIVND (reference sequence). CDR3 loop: CATRAPGSYNSPLHF. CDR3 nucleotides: TGTGCCACTAGGGCCCCGGGGTCCTATAATTCACCCCTCCACTTT.

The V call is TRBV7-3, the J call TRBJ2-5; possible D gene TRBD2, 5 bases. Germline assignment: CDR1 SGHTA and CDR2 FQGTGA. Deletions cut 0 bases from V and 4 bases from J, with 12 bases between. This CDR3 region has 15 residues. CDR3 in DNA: TGTGCCAGCAGCTTAACTAGGGAGTTCGGAGAGACCCAGTACTTC. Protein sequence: CASSLTREFGETQYF.

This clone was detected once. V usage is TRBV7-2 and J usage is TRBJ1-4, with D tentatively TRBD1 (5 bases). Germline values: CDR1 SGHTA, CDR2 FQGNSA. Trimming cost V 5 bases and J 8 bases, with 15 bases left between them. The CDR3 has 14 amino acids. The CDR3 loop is CASSRTGFGEKLFF. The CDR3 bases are TGTGCCAGCAGCAGAACAGGTTTTGGAGAAAAACTGTTTTTT.

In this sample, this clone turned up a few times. The CDR3 DNA sequence: TGTGCCAGCAGCGTAGCCCCTGCAACCGGAAACACCATATATTTT. Its protein is CASSVAPATGNTIYF. The chain joins TRBV9 to TRBJ1-3, with no clear D. This CDR3 spans 15 amino acids. V lost 0 bases and J 4 bases, leaving 11 bases between the germline ends. Germline assignment: CDR1 SGDLS and CDR2 YYNGEE.

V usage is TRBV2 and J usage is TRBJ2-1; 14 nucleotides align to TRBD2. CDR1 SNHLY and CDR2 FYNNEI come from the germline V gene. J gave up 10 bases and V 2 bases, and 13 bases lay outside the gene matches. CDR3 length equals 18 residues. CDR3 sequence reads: CASSELKTTSGRGTEQFF. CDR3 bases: TGTGCCAGCAGTGAATTAAAGACGACTAGCGGGAGGGGAACAGAGCAGTTCTTC.

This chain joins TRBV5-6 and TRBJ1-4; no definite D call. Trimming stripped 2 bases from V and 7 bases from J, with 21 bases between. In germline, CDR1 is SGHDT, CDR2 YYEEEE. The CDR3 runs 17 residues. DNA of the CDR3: TGTGCCAGCAGCTTAGGCCGGACGTTGGTGGGTTCTGAAAAACTGTTTTTT. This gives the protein CASSLGRTLVGSEKLFF. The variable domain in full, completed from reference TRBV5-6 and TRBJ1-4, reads DAGVTQSPTHLIKTRGQQVTLRCSPKSGHDTVSWYQQALGQGPQFIFQYYEEEERQRGNFPDRFSGHQFPNYSSELNVNALLLGDSALYLCASSLGRTLVGSEKLFFGSGTQLSVL.

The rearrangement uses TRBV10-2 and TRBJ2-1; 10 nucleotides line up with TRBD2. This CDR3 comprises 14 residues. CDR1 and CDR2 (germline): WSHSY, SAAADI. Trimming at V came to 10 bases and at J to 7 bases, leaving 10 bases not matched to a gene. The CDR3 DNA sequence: TGCGCCACCCTACTAGCGGGGCTAATTAATGAGCAGTTCTTC. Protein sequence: CATLLAGLINEQFF.

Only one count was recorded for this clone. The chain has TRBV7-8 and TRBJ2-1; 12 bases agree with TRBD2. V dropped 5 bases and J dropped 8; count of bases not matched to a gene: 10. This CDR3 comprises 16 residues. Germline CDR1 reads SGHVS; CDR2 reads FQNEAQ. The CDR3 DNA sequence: TGTGCCAGCAGCAACCGACTAGCGGGAGTGGGGTATGAGCAGTTCTTC. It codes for CASSNRLAGVGYEQFF. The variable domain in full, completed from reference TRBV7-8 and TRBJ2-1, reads GAGVSQSPRYKVAKRGQDVALRCDPISGHVSLFWYQQALGQGPEFLTYFQNEAQLDKSGLPSDRFFAERPEGSVSTLKIQRTQQEDSAVYLCASSNRLAGVGYEQFFGPGTRLTVL.

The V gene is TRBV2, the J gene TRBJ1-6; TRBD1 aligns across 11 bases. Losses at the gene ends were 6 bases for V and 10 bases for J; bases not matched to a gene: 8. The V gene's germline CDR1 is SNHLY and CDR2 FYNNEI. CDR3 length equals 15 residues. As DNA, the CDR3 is TGTGCCAGCAGGGAGGACAGGGGGCTTCGGTCACCCCTCCACTTT. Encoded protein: CASREDRGLRSPLHF.

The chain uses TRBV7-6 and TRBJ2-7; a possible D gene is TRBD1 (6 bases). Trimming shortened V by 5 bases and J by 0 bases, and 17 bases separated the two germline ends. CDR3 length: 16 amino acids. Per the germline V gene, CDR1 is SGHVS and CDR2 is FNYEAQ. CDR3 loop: CASSPRPGQISYEQYF. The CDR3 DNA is TGTGCCAGCAGCCCACGCCCAGGACAGATCTCCTACGAGCAGTACTTC.